This is a list of T cell receptor beta chains from one sample in a study of T cells in Graves' hyperthyroidism and ophthalmopathy. TCRdb used MiXCR to reprocess the multiplex PCR reads, holding one entry per CDR3 protein. Here the sample spans fewer than 550,000 distinct CDR3 sequences, 15% to 19% being singletons. The source material was blood. The receptor set was obtained from a woman in her late teens or twenties with Graves' hyperthyroidism. CDR3s include the opening cysteine and the closing phenylalanine or tryptophan. Each record gives: clone size, J gene, V gene, D gene, CDR3 DNA, CDR3 protein. The D gene is left open where the match is weak. Size is omitted from some rows. Given values are once, few, many or a class for expanded clones.

>many|TRBJ2-2|TRBV5-1|TRBD2
TGCGCCAGCAGCTGGAGCGGGAGGAACACCGGGGAGCTGTTTTTT
CASSWSGRNTGELFF
>few|TRBJ2-2|TRBV4-1|.
TGCGCCAGCAGCCAAGAGCGGGCTATCCTTAGCGGGGAGCTGTTTTTT
CASSQERAILSGELFF
>many|TRBJ1-6|TRBV2|TRBD1
TGTGCCAGCAGTGACTCGGGACAGATACTTTCACCCCTCCACTTT
CASSDSGQILSPLHF
>.|TRBJ2-1|TRBV30|TRBD2
TGTGCCTGGGCTCTGGGACTAGCGGGCGACAATGAGCAGTTCTTC
CAWALGLAGDNEQFF
>many|TRBJ2-7|TRBV10-3|.
TGTGCCATCAAGGGGCCGGGCTCCTACGAGCAGTACTTC
CAIKGPGSYEQYF
>many|TRBJ1-3|TRBV6-1|TRBD1
TGTGCCAGCAGTATCGCCGGGACAGCTGGAAACACCATATATTTT
CASSIAGTAGNTIYF
>many|TRBJ1-2|TRBV12-3/TRBV12-4|.
TGTGCCAGCAGCTCTAGGACAGAGAACTATGGCTACACCTTC
CASSSRTENYGYTF
>many|TRBJ2-1|TRBV3-1|.
TGTGCCAGCAGTTCGGACTTTGCCGCCTACAATGAGCAGTTCTTC
CASSSDFAAYNEQFF
>many|TRBJ1-3|TRBV11-2|.
TGTGCCAGCAGCTCCTCGGGCAGGGGAGACACCATATATTTT
CASSSSGRGDTIYF
>many|TRBJ2-3|TRBV7-3|.
TGTGCCAGCAGCTTAGGAGCTCCCCTGGCGCAAGATACGCAGTATTTT
CASSLGAPLAQDTQYF
>.|TRBJ2-5|TRBV29-1|TRBD2
TGCAGCGTTGGGCTATGGCGGCAGCGGGGGCAAGAGACCCAGTACTTC
CSVGLWRQRGQETQYF
>.|TRBJ2-1|TRBV11-3|TRBD2
TGTGCCAGCAGCTTATACTCTAGCGGGTACACCAGCTCCTACAATGAGCGGTTCTTC
CASSLYSSGYTSSYNERFF
>.|TRBJ1-2|TRBV19|TRBD1
TGTGCCAGTAGTAAGGGGGCGGAAAACTATGGCTACACCTTC
CASSKGAENYGYTF
>many|TRBJ2-3|TRBV4-2|.
TGTGCCAGCAGCCAAGATCGTGGGTCGTTCACAGATACGCAGTATTTT
CASSQDRGSFTDTQYF
>few|TRBJ2-7|TRBV4-2|.
TGTGCCAGCAGCCAAGTACTAGAGGGCGAGCAGTACTTC
CASSQVLEGEQYF
>.|TRBJ2-3|TRBV28|TRBD2
TGTGCCAGCAGTTTAGGGACTAGCGGGGGGGTTTTTACGCAGTATTTT
CASSLGTSGGVFTQYF
>many|TRBJ1-5|TRBV27|.
TGTGCCAGCAGTGACAGGAATCAGCCCCAGCATTTT
CASSDRNQPQHF
>many|TRBJ1-1|TRBV2|TRBD1
TGTGCCAGCAGACCCGGGACAGGGGGCGCGGGAGGGACTGAAGCTTTCTTT
CASRPGTGGAGGTEAFF
>.|TRBJ2-7|TRBV6-1|TRBD1
TGTGCCAGCAGTGAAGGACAGGGGGCTGTCGAGCAGTACTTC
CASSEGQGAVEQYF
>many|TRBJ2-5|TRBV7-2|.
TGTGCCAGCAGCTCCCTCCGGGGTGGGCAAGAGACCCAGTACTTC
CASSSLRGGQETQYF
>many|TRBJ2-5|TRBV29-1|.
TGCAGCGTTGAAGTCGTGGCTGGAGAGACCCAGTACTTC
CSVEVVAGETQYF
>many|TRBJ2-5|TRBV20-1|.
TGCAGTGCTAGATACCAGGGCCAAGAGACCCAGTACTTC
CSARYQGQETQYF
>.|TRBJ2-5|TRBV14|.
TGTGCCAGCAGCCAAGAAGGGTTGGGCTTCGGCGTTCAAGAGACCCAGTACTTC
CASSQEGLGFGVQETQYF
>few|TRBJ2-7|TRBV11-1|.
TGTGCCAGCAACCACGAGGGGAGGACGACCTACGAGCAGTACTTC
CASNHEGRTTYEQYF
>many|TRBJ2-4|TRBV6-1|.
TGTGCCAGCAGTTTGGGGGCGCTGGCCAAAAACATTCAGTACTTC
CASSLGALAKNIQYF
>many|TRBJ1-2|TRBV4-2|.
TGTGCCAGCAGCCAAGGACGGCAGGGCAGCTATGGCTACACCTTC
CASSQGRQGSYGYTF
>few|TRBJ1-1|TRBV29-1|.
TGCAGCGCCCGGGGGGGGGGCACTGAAGCTTTCTTT
CSARGGGTEAFF
>many|TRBJ2-3|TRBV20-1|.
TGCAGTGCTAGAGAAGTGCCGGGGGCTAGCACAGATACGCAGTATTTT
CSAREVPGASTDTQYF